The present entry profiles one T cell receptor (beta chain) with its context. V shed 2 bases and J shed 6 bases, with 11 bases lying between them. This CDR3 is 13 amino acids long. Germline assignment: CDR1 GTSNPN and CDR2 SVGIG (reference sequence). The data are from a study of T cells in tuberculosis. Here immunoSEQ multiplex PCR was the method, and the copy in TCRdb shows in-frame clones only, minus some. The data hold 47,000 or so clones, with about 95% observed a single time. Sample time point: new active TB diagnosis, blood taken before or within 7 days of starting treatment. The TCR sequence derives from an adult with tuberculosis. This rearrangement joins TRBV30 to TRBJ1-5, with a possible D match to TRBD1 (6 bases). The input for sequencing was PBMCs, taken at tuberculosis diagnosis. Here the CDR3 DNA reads TGTGCCTGGAGTCAAAACAGGGTTCAGCCCCAGCATTTT. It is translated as CAWSQNRVQPQHF.